This TCR beta chain derives from a study of T cell responses to AZD1222 COVID-19 vaccine. To note about this clone: Its specificity is unknown.

The study's findings and limits: Distributed over spike, vaccine-associated CD4 TCRs predominated at 160-218 and 743-854. Among AZD1222 vaccinees, only 5 to 7 were seropositive at baseline. Clonal diversity was possibly underestimated, and white British individuals and females predominated among donors. Repertoires were collected only later (after the peak T cell response had occurred).

Trimming removed 4 bases from V and 5 bases from J, with 15 bases in between. Germline V lookup: CDR1 SQVTM, CDR2 ANQGSEA. This CDR3 region has 13 residues. Only in-frame clones appear in the TCRdb table, and some are missing; sequencing was by immunoSEQ multiplex PCR. The sample contains approximately 150,000 clones, around nine tenths of which appear only once. The input for sequencing was peripheral blood, taken 28 days after the second AZD1222 dose. The chain carries TRBV29-1 and TRBJ2-7; the D gene could be TRBD1 or TRBD2 (5 bases each). This clonotype was sampled from an adult who received the AZD1222 COVID-19 vaccine. For the CDR3, the DNA is TGCAGCGTTGGATTCGGGACGATCGACGAGCAGTACTTC. Amino acids: CSVGFGTIDEQYF.